The T cell receptor beta chain described here comes from a study of blood T cell repertoires in COVID-19. Libraries were prepared by immunoSEQ multiplex PCR; TCRdb keeps only in-frame clonotypes and omits some of them. This table holds 390,000 or so clones, 90% found once. J lost 9 bases, V lost 3 bases, and 11 bases had no gene match. CDR3 size: 15 residues. The germline V gene has CDR1 MNHEY and CDR2 SVGAGI. The sample was peripheral blood. This receptor was identified in a man younger than 35 with active or convalescent COVID-19. The chain links TRBV6-5 to TRBJ1-2; 9 bases are shared with TRBD1. CDR3 coding DNA: TGTGCCAGCAGTTATGACCCACAGGGGGCGGACCGCTACACCTTC. Translating gives CASSYDPQGADRYTF.